This T cell receptor beta chain was captured in a study of cytomegalovirus exposure and HLA in healthy donors. Whole-study results and caveats: TRBV6-2, TRBV6-3 and some other V segments were unresolvable in 87-base-pair reads.

From germline, CDR1 is GTSNPN and CDR2 SVGIG (reference sequence). The CDR3 loop spans 13 amino acids. V gave up 0 bases and J gave up 11 bases, with 16 bases separating them. For this clone: Its antigen remains unknown.

The PCR made use of 60 Vbeta and 13 Jbeta primers. Profiled with immunoSEQ multiplex PCR; TCRdb holds only in-frame clones, not every one. The sample holds 150,000 to 200,000 clones, roughly 82% seen once. Unrecorded immune exposures were likely, despite nominal health at sampling. What was sequenced was PBMCs. The origin of this receptor is a girl between 10 and 17 years old in good health and CMV-seropositive. The V gene is TRBV30, the J gene TRBJ1-1; no definite D call. CDR3 sequence (DNA): TGTGCCTGGAGTGTAGTGGGCAGAGCAAGGGCTTTCTTT. Residues: CAWSVVGRARAFF. Drawing the rest from reference TRBV30 and TRBJ1-1, the complete variable domain is SQTIHQWPATLVQPVGSPLSLECTVEGTSNPNLYWYRQAAGRGLQLLFYSVGIGQISSEVPQNLSASRPQDRQFILSSKKLLLSDSGFYLCAWSVVGRARAFFGQGTRLTVV.